Listed here are 23 T cell receptor beta chains from one sample, sequenced in a study of blood T cell repertoires in COVID-19. The protocol was immunoSEQ multiplex PCR, while the TCRdb copy is restricted to in-frame clones and leaves out a portion. Of 300,000 to 450,000 clones in the sample, about 85% were seen once. The sample was peripheral blood. The receptors originated from a woman in her late teens or twenties with acute or convalescent COVID-19.

The chain links TRBV2 to TRBJ2-3; TRBD2 aligns across 11 bases. The CDR3 runs to 19 residues. V lost 8 bases to trimming and J lost 2 bases; unmatched junction nucleotides: 18. Germline V CDR1 and CDR2: SNHLY, FYNNEI. As DNA, the CDR3 is TGTGCCAGCGGGTGGACAGGGGATGGTAGCGGGAGGGTCACAGATACGCAGTATTTT. This translates into CASGWTGDGSGRVTDTQYF. Filled out from reference TRBV2 and TRBJ2-3, the complete variable domain reads EPEVTQTPSHQVTQMGQEVILRCVPISNHLYFYWYRQILGQKVEFLVSFYNNEISEKSEIFDDQFSVERPDGSNFTLKIRSTKLEDSAMYFCASGWTGDGSGRVTDTQYFGPGTRLTVL.

CDR3 coding DNA: TGTGCCAGCAGCGCGAACTGGGGGCGGGAGACCCAGTACTTC. Its protein product is CASSANWGRETQYF. The chain carries TRBV6-5 and TRBJ2-5; a weak D match, TRBD1 (6 bases). Germline values: CDR1 MNHEY, CDR2 SVGAGI. The V and J ends lost 6 bases and 5 bases respectively, with 16 bases between them. This CDR3 is 14 amino acids long.

V usage is TRBV2 and J usage is TRBJ2-1, with TRBD1 matching 10 bases. Germline assignment: CDR1 SNHLY and CDR2 FYNNEI. With V trimmed by 6 bases and J by 4 bases, 6 bases remained unmatched. The CDR3 has 15 residues. CDR3 protein: CASRRDRGFYNEQFF. CDR3 nucleotides: TGTGCCAGCAGGAGGGACAGGGGATTTTACAATGAGCAGTTCTTC.

The CDR3 region is CASSSLGAGGTPLHF. The CDR3 coding sequence is TGTGCCAGTAGTTCCCTCGGGGCTGGAGGGACACCCCTCCACTTT. The chain is built from TRBV19 and TRBJ1-6; maybe TRBD1 (5 bases). The CDR3 sequence is 15 residues long. Trimming took off 5 bases at V and 11 bases at J, with 19 bases between the two ends. Germline V gives CDR1 LNHDA, CDR2 SQIVND (reference sequence).

CDR3 in amino acids: CASSNRLAGGYNEQFF. Here the CDR3 DNA reads TGTGCCAGCAGCAACCGACTAGCGGGGGGCTACAATGAGCAGTTCTTC. The genes are TRBV6-4 and TRBJ2-1, with TRBD2 matching 13 bases. V lost 6 bases to trimming and J lost 3 bases; unmatched junction nucleotides: 5. This CDR3 has 16 amino acids. The V gene's germline CDR1 is MRHNA and CDR2 SNTAGT.

Many counts were recorded for this clone. The V gene is TRBV16, the J gene TRBJ2-2, with 8 bases aligning to TRBD2. The CDR3 runs 15 residues. The V gene end was trimmed by 0 bases and the J gene end by 4 bases; junction bases not matched to a gene: 1. Looked up from germline, CDR1 is KGHSY and CDR2 is FQNENV. The CDR3 here is CASSQSTSGTGELFF. Here the CDR3 DNA reads TGTGCCAGCAGCCAATCCACTAGCGGCACCGGGGAGCTGTTTTTT.

The chain recombines TRBV6-6 with TRBJ1-5, with 8 bases matching TRBD1. The length of the CDR3 is 14 residues. Germline loops: CDR1 MNHNY, CDR2 SVGAGI (reference sequence). Trimming cost V 8 bases and J 3 bases; bases outside gene matches: 6. Here the CDR3 DNA reads TGTGCCAGCCTTACAGGGGGATTCAATCAGCCCCAGCATTTT. It translates to CASLTGGFNQPQHF.

The chain employs TRBV5-5 and TRBJ2-1; 7 bases are a match to TRBD2. The CDR3 has 16 residues. J gave up 5 bases and V 1 base, and 9 bases lay outside the gene matches. The germline CDR1 and CDR2 sequences are SGHKS and YYEKEE (reference sequence). CDR3 sequence: CASSLFSLAVHNEQFF. The CDR3 DNA follows: TGTGCCAGCAGCTTGTTTAGCCTAGCGGTACACAATGAGCAGTTCTTC.

CDR3 region: CASSLPRTEAFF. The CDR3, as DNA: TGTGCCAGCAGCCTACCCCGGACTGAAGCTTTCTTT. V gene TRBV6-2 or TRBV6-3 combines with J gene TRBJ1-1; D unclear. V lost 6 bases, J lost 5 bases, and 10 bases lay in between. The CDR3 is 12 amino acids. Germline V lookup: CDR1 MNHEY, CDR2 SVGEGT.

The chain has TRBV5-4 and TRBJ1-2, with D tentatively TRBD1 (5 bases). CDR1 and CDR2 (germline): SGHNT, YYREEE (reference sequence). The CDR3 contains 16 residues. The germline V and J ends were trimmed by 0 bases and 2 bases, with 14 bases remaining between them. The CDR3 loop reads CASSLAGLQTNYGYTF. CDR3 sequence (DNA): TGTGCCAGCAGCTTGGCAGGGTTACAAACAAACTATGGCTACACCTTC.

The chain recombines TRBV24-1 with TRBJ2-2, with a weak D call TRBD2 (5 bases). V gave up 9 bases and J gave up 3 bases, with 13 bases separating them. Germline values: CDR1 KGHDR, CDR2 SFDVKD. This CDR3 has 14 amino acids. CDR3 loop: CATRPGDDTGELFF. The CDR3 DNA reads as TGTGCCACCCGACCCGGGGATGACACCGGGGAGCTGTTTTTT.

This clone appeared a single time. At one of its ends the junction is not consistent with the germline gene, which may arise from a read error. The genes are TRBV27 and TRBJ2-1; 10 bases fit TRBD1. The CDR3 consists of 13 residues. Germline V CDR1 and CDR2: MNHEY, SMNVEV (reference sequence). DNA of the CDR3: TGTGCCAGCAGTTTATCTCCGGGACAGGGGCTACTCTTC. Its translation is CASSLSPGQGLLF.

This clone was observed a handful of times. CDR3 amino acids: CASSGLVSRQETQYF. The CDR3, as DNA: TGTGCCAGCAGTGGGTTGGTGAGCCGTCAAGAGACCCAGTACTTC. The rearrangement links TRBV2 to TRBJ2-5; D not certain. V dropped 4 bases and J dropped 2 bases, with 14 bases sitting between them. The CDR3 contains 15 residues. From germline, CDR1 is SNHLY and CDR2 FYNNEI.

This clone was picked up a small number of times. J is TRBJ1-1 and V is TRBV27, with 7 bases aligning to TRBD1. V trimming: 5 bases; J trimming: 5 bases; junction bases outside the gene matches: 5. This CDR3 has 13 amino acids. From germline, CDR1 is MNHEY and CDR2 SMNVEV (reference sequence). The CDR3 DNA reads TGTGCCAGCAGTCCCCTCAGGGGGACTGAAGCTTTCTTT. This codes for CASSPLRGTEAFF.

The chain joins TRBV28 to TRBJ2-6; TRBD2 is a possible D gene (7 bases). CDR3 size: 18 residues. Germline V CDR1 and CDR2: MDHEN, SYDVKM. The V end lost 3 bases, the J end lost 0 bases, and 15 bases lay between the germline ends. Here the CDR3 DNA reads TGTGCCAGCAGTTTGGCAGGGGAGGGCAACTCTGGGGCCAACGTCCTGACTTTC. This translates into CASSLAGEGNSGANVLTF.

The chain has TRBV2 and TRBJ2-5; TRBD1 matches at 7 bases. CDR3 length equals 14 residues. Germline V gene data show CDR1 as SNHLY and CDR2 as FYNNEI. J was trimmed by 3 bases and V by 2 bases; bases with no gene match: 3. Here the CDR3 reads CASSERGREETQYF. The CDR3 bases are TGTGCCAGCAGTGAAAGGGGGCGGGAAGAGACCCAGTACTTC.

This clone was recorded a few times. The chain has TRBV30 and TRBJ2-4; 9 nucleotides agree with TRBD1. The CDR3 has 15 residues. Germline V gene data show CDR1 as GTSNPN and CDR2 as SVGIG (reference sequence). V lost 3 bases and J lost 4; bases outside the gene matches: 7. The CDR3 nucleotides read TGTGCCTGGAGCCTAGGCGGGACAGGGAAAAACATTCAGTACTTC. This codes for CAWSLGGTGKNIQYF.

The chain couples TRBV19 to TRBJ1-5, with 9 positions matching TRBD1. Germline values: CDR1 LNHDA, CDR2 SQIVND (reference sequence). V trimming: 5 bases; J trimming: 3 bases; junction bases outside the gene matches: 5. The CDR3 consists of 15 residues. The DNA for the CDR3 is TGTGCCAGTAGTGTCGGACAGGGGAACAATCAGCCCCAGCATTTT. This encodes CASSVGQGNNQPQHF.

The rearrangement joins TRBV5-6 to TRBJ1-1, with D perhaps matching TRBD1 (5 bases). Germline values: CDR1 SGHDT, CDR2 YYEEEE. The CDR3 loop spans 13 amino acids. Trimming took 4 bases from V and 4 from J, leaving 11 bases between them. The CDR3 DNA sequence: TGTGCCAGCAGCCCGGGGGGGTTCACTGAAGCTTTCTTT. Its protein product is CASSPGGFTEAFF.

The CDR3 DNA reads as TGTGCCAGCAGCTTTTCGGACAGGGGGAATTCTGGAAACACCATATATTTT. The encoded protein is CASSFSDRGNSGNTIYF. V and J are TRBV7-9 and TRBJ1-3; TRBD1 matches at 10 bases. V lost 3 bases to trimming and J lost 1 base; unmatched junction nucleotides: 6. The CDR3 totals 17 residues. The germline gives CDR1 SEHNR, CDR2 FQNEAQ (reference sequence).

The genes are TRBV5-6 and TRBJ2-5; D is possibly TRBD1 (6 bases). CDR3 length equals 14 residues. CDR1 and CDR2 from the germline V gene are SGHDT and YYEEEE. The V end was cut by 1 base, the J end by 2 bases, with 9 bases between. The CDR3 spells CASSLRDTQETQYF. Here the CDR3 DNA reads TGTGCCAGCAGCTTGCGGGACACACAAGAGACCCAGTACTTC.

Here the CDR3 DNA reads TGCGCCAGCAGCTTGGACACTAGCGGGCTATCCACTCCCTACGAGCAGTACTTC. Residues: CASSLDTSGLSTPYEQYF. This sequence joins TRBV5-1 and TRBJ2-7; 9 bases are shared with TRBD2. The CDR3 sequence is 18 residues long. Germline CDR1 is SGHRS and CDR2 is YFSETQ. V shed 0 bases, J shed 2 bases, and the junction held 12 bases outside the gene matches. The full variable domain, in which reference TRBV5-1 and TRBJ2-7 provide the parts outside the CDR3, is KAGVTQTPRYLIKTRGQQVTLSCSPISGHRSVSWYQQTPGQGLQFLFEYFSETQRNKGNFPGRFSGRQFSNSRSEMNVSTLELGDSALYLCASSLDTSGLSTPYEQYFGPGTRLTVT.

The chain couples TRBV13 to TRBJ2-3; 13 positions agree with TRBD2. This CDR3 has 18 residues. Germline-derived CDR1 and CDR2 are PRHDT and FYEKMQ (reference sequence). The V gene end was trimmed by 5 bases and the J gene end by 2 bases; junction bases not matched to a gene: 10. CDR3: CASSPYGLAGEITDTQYF. DNA of the CDR3: TGTGCCAGCAGCCCCTACGGACTAGCGGGAGAGATCACAGATACGCAGTATTTT.